This T cell receptor (beta chain) was captured in a study of blood T cells in healthy people across ages. Then a second PCR, running roughly 7 to 11 cycles, was carried out with a sample-barcoded 5' primer and a J-beta primer mix. Via MiXCR, TCRdb re-called the 5' RACE reads, giving one row per CDR3 protein. The sample includes about 810,000 distinct CDR3 sequences, about 34% seen only once; the top ten take over 10%. CDR1 is DFQATT and CDR2 is SNEGSKA in the germline V gene (reference sequence). J was trimmed by 11 bases and V by 6 bases; bases with no gene match: 23. This CDR3 spans 16 amino acids.

Sequencing used blood. The rearrangement links TRBV20-1 to TRBJ2-5; 8 bases agree with TRBD2. The sequence was obtained from a young man in good health. CDR3 DNA: TGCAGTGCCACCCAGTCCGCAGCGGGGGCCGACAATGAGCAGTACTTC. Its protein is CSATQSAAGADNEQYF.